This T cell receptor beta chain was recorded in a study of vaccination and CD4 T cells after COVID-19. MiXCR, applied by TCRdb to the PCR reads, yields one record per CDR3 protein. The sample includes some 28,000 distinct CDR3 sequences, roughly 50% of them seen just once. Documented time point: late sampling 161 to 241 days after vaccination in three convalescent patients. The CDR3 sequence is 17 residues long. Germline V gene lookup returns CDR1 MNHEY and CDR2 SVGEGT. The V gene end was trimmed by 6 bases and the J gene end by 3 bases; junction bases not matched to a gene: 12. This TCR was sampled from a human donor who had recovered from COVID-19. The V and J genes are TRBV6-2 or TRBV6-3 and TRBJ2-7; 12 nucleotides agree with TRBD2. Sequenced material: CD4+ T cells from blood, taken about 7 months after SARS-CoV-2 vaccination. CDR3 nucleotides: TGTGCCAGCAGCCACCCCCGGGCGGGACTAGCGGGCTACGAGCAGTACTTC. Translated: CASSHPRAGLAGYEQYF.